One and the same sample provided the 27 T cell receptor beta chains below, sequenced in a study of CD4 and CD8 cells across lung adenocarcinoma regions (dated by TCRdb to 2016 to 2019). The method was PCR. The sequencer listed for this sample is HiSeq X Ten. TCRdb handled the public reads itself, with Q25 trimming in fastp and clone calling in MiXCR, and kept productive beta chains. When rows share a CDR3 protein, they turn into one entry using the most common DNA and genes. Within this sample are fewer than 25,000 distinct CDR3 sequences, with around half of them counted one time only. Of the sample, about a quarter is held by the ten largest clones. The sample consisted of CD8+ T cells from the center of a lung tumor. What the cell subset or site label conveys for this sample: tumor center region. Receptors originate from a female donor with lung adenocarcinoma. The CD4 and CD8 labels of this study may be unreliable.

This clonotype is deemed medium-sized. This chain uses TRBV10-2 with TRBJ2-5, with TRBD1 as a possible D gene (6 bases). This CDR3 spans 14 amino acids. The V end lost 6 bases, the J end lost 4 bases, and 15 bases lay between the germline ends. CDR1 is WSHSY and CDR2 is SAAADI in the germline V gene. CDR3 sequence reads: CASSAGEQRETQYF. The CDR3 bases are TGCGCCAGCAGCGCAGGGGAACAGAGAGAGACCCAGTACTTC.

The chain uses TRBV6-4 and TRBJ2-3, with D possibly TRBD2 on 7 matching bases. Trimming removed 1 base at V and 6 bases at J, with 14 bases between. The CDR3 is 15 residues long. Germline CDR1 is MRHNA and CDR2 is SNTAGT. DNA of the CDR3: TGTGCCAGCAGTGACTGGGGCGGGGGCGGCGATACGCAGTATTTT. Translated, it gives CASSDWGGGGDTQYF.

The chain recombines TRBV10-2 with TRBJ2-1; D gene unclear. V lost 7 bases to trimming and J lost 10 bases, with 17 bases between them. Per the germline V gene, CDR1 is WSHSY and CDR2 is SAAADI. The CDR3 runs to 13 residues. CDR3 residues: CASTQTVTIEQFF. CDR3 nucleotide sequence: TGCGCCAGCACTCAGACTGTTACAATAGAGCAGTTCTTC.

The rearrangement uses TRBV27 and TRBJ2-4, with TRBD2 as a possible D gene (5 bases). The germline V gene encodes CDR1 MNHEY and CDR2 SMNVEV (reference sequence). The CDR3 totals 12 residues. CDR3 sequence: CAGSRLTDTQYF. For the CDR3, the DNA is TGTGCGGGGAGTCGCCTCACAGACACGCAGTACTTC.

The chain is built from TRBV6-1 and TRBJ2-3; D gene uncertain. Trimming took 5 bases from V and 4 from J, leaving 13 bases between them. Germline V gene sequence: CDR1 MNHNS, CDR2 SASEGT. This CDR3 has 14 residues. Here the CDR3 DNA reads TGTGCCAGCAGTATAGGTGTAGACGCAGATACGCAGTATTTT. Its protein is CASSIGVDADTQYF.

The chain employs TRBV6-1 and TRBJ2-4, with D perhaps TRBD1 or TRBD2 (5 bases each). The J call is in doubt because the DNA end fits TRBJ2-3 better. The CDR3 covers 14 residues. CDR1 and CDR2 from the germline V gene are MNHNS and SASEGT. The CDR3, as DNA: TGTGCGGGGAGTGGGCAGAGGGACCAAGAGACGCAGTATTTT. It specifies CAGSGQRDQETQYF.

This chain links TRBV6-5 with TRBJ2-3; 9 bases fit TRBD1. The germline CDR1 and CDR2 sequences are MNHEY and SVGAGI. V lost 3 bases to trimming and J lost 4 bases; unmatched junction nucleotides: 8. This CDR3 region has 16 residues. DNA for the CDR3: TGTGCCAGCAGTTATTACGGACAGGGGATGCCAGATACGCAGTATTTT. This sequence encodes CASSYYGQGMPDTQYF.

The sample holds many counts of this clonotype. A read error may explain this, as a much larger clone is one base away. V is TRBV6-5 and J is TRBJ2-5; perhaps TRBD1 as D (5 bases). The CDR3 is 15 residues long. From germline, CDR1 is MNHEY and CDR2 SVGAGI. V gave up 7 bases and J gave up 11 bases, with 26 bases separating them. The CDR3 sequence is CASTLGAGSYNEQYF. CDR3 in DNA: TGTGCCAGCACCCTAGGGGCAGGATCCTACAATGAGCAGTACTTC.

The chain has TRBV6-1 and TRBJ2-2; the D gene is possibly TRBD2 (5 bases). The end of the DNA aligns better with TRBJ2-3, so the J call may be wrong. The CDR3 totals 16 residues. CDR1 is MNHNS, CDR2 SASEGT, per germline. Here the CDR3 DNA reads TGTGCCAGCAGTGAAAGCGAGGCTGTGAGCACCGGGGAGCAGTATTTT. Protein: CASSESEAVSTGEQYF.

V gene TRBV27 combines with J gene TRBJ2-1; TRBD2 matches 11 bases. The J call may be mistaken, given a closer DNA end match to TRBJ2-5. Germline V gives CDR1 MNHEY, CDR2 SMNVEV (reference sequence). The CDR3 is made up of 17 amino acids. The CDR3 reads CASSLSSYGTSGETQYF. The CDR3 DNA reads TGTGCCAGCAGTCTCTCTTCATACGGGACTAGCGGTGAGACCCAGTACTTC.

This chain uses TRBV11-1 with TRBJ2-1; D is perhaps TRBD1 (6 bases). This CDR3 is built from 12 residues. The germline V gene has CDR1 SGHAT and CDR2 FQDESV (reference sequence). V lost 5 bases to trimming and J lost 15 bases, with 17 bases between them. The CDR3 reads CASSTQQGESFF. The CDR3 nucleotides are TGTGCCAGCAGCACCCAACAGGGAGAGTCGTTCTTC.

By proportion, this clonotype is medium-sized. This chain uses TRBV6-1 with TRBJ2-5, with unresolved D. This CDR3 is 13 amino acids long. The germline gives CDR1 MNHNS, CDR2 SASEGT. Trimming took 4 bases from V and 3 from J, leaving 9 bases between them. The CDR3 sequence: CASSVNFKETQYF. The DNA for the CDR3 is TGTGCCAGCAGTGTCAATTTTAAAGAGACCCAGTACTTC.

V gene TRBV10-1 combines with J gene TRBJ2-4, with D possibly called TRBD1 or TRBD2 (5 bases each). Trimming left V 10 bases short and J 10 bases short, with 20 bases between. The CDR3 contains 13 residues. In germline, CDR1 is WNHNN, CDR2 SYGVQD (reference sequence). The CDR3 protein is CATGLWATDIQYF. The CDR3 nucleotides read TGCGCCACGGGGCTGTGGGCCACAGATATTCAGTACTTC.

The chain recombines TRBV5-1 with TRBJ2-2, with D hard to call. The V gene's germline CDR1 is SGHRS and CDR2 YFSETQ. Trimming shortened V by 4 bases and J by 2 bases, and 6 bases separated the two germline ends. The CDR3 spans 13 residues. The CDR3 coding sequence is TGCGCCAGCAGCCAGCCAAACACCGGGGAGCTGTTTTTT. It translates to CASSQPNTGELFF. Based on the CDR3 plus reference TRBV5-1 and TRBJ2-2, the full variable domain is KAGVTQTPRYLIKTRGQQVTLSCSPISGHRSVSWYQQTPGQGLQFLFEYFSETQRNKGNFPGRFSGRQFSNSRSEMNVSTLELGDSALYLCASSQPNTGELFFGEGSRLTVL.

The chain carries TRBV3-1 and TRBJ2-1, with 7 bases lining up with TRBD2. CDR3 length: 19 amino acids. Germline CDR1 reads LGHDT; CDR2 reads YNNKEL (reference sequence). With 0 bases clipped from V and 10 bases from J, the junction kept 21 bases outside the gene matches. The CDR3 DNA sequence: TGTGCCAGCAGCCAAGAAGTTGCTCGGGGCGGGAGTAGGGTTGGAGAGCAGTTCTTC. Its protein product is CASSQEVARGGSRVGEQFF.

The V and J genes are TRBV6-1 and TRBJ2-1; D possibly corresponds to TRBD2 (6 bases). This CDR3 has 14 amino acids. The V end was cut by 3 bases, the J end by 6 bases, with 12 bases between. Germline-derived CDR1 and CDR2 are MNHNS and SASEGT. CDR3 sequence: CASSDGGVRNEQFF. In DNA, the CDR3 is TGTGCCAGCAGTGACGGCGGGGTCCGCAATGAGCAGTTCTTC.

For this clonotype: Germline is not matched at one junction end, which may reflect a read error. The chain couples TRBV7-3 to TRBJ2-2, with no clear D. Per germline, CDR1 SGHTA and CDR2 FQGTGA. This CDR3 has 14 amino acids. The CDR3 here is CASRRGGNTETLYF. CDR3 DNA: TGTGCCAGCAGACGCGGTGGGAACACAGAGACGCTGTATTTT. Supplemented by reference TRBV7-3 and TRBJ2-2, the full variable domain reads GAGVSQTPSNKVTEKGKYVELRCDPISGHTALYWYRQSLGQGPEFLIYFQGTGAADDSGLPNDRFFAVRPEGSVSTLKIQRTERGDSAVYLCASRRGGNTETLYFGEGSRLTVL.

The chain employs TRBV6-1 and TRBJ2-2; the D gene is possibly TRBD2 (7 bases). The CDR3 totals 15 residues. The germline V and J ends were trimmed by 8 bases and 16 bases, with 29 bases remaining between them. Germline loops: CDR1 MNHNS, CDR2 SASEGT. The DNA for the CDR3 is TGTGCCAGCCGCGGGGGCGGAACCGACACCGGGGCGCAGTTTTTT. This encodes CASRGGGTDTGAQFF.

This clonotype was found many times. The CDR3 protein is CASSDYRGITTYNEQFF. The CDR3 nucleotides are TGTGCCAGCAGTGATTACCGCGGGATTACCACCTACAATGAGCAGTTCTTC. The V gene is TRBV6-1, the J gene TRBJ2-1; D is perhaps TRBD2 (6 bases). Germline V lookup: CDR1 MNHNS, CDR2 SASEGT. The CDR3 consists of 17 residues. V lost 3 bases and J lost 2, with 17 bases in between.

Comment on this clonotype: A junction boundary mismatches the germline segment, possibly from a read error. The J gene is TRBJ2-3, the V gene TRBV27; D is ambiguous. The CDR3 totals 16 residues. Germline V CDR1 and CDR2: MNHEY, SMNVEV (reference sequence). The CDR3 loop reads CASSLYQASATDMQYF. Written as DNA, the CDR3 is TGTGCCAGCAGTTTATACCAGGCGTCTGCCACAGATATGCAGTATTTC.

The CDR3: CASSQELRQETQYF. The CDR3 DNA reads TGTGCCAGCAGCCAAGAGCTGCGGCAAGAGACCCAGTACTTC. The chain is built from TRBV4-2 and TRBJ2-1; no definite D call. The J call may be wrong; the DNA end is better matched by TRBJ2-5. Germline V gives CDR1 LGHNA, CDR2 YNFKEQ. This CDR3 comprises 14 residues.

The chain recombines TRBV14 with TRBJ2-3; 7 bases line up with TRBD2. The V and J ends lost 0 bases and 1 base, in that order; junction bases with no gene match: 4. The CDR3 runs to 16 residues. Germline CDR1 is SGHDN and CDR2 is FVKESK. The CDR3 reads CASSQEMLAGTDTQYF. The DNA for the CDR3 is TGTGCCAGCAGCCAAGAAATGCTAGCGGGCACAGATACGCAGTATTTT.

The V gene is TRBV6-1, the J gene TRBJ2-3, with 7 bases lining up with TRBD1. Trimming at V came to 6 bases and at J to 2 bases, leaving 8 bases not matched to a gene. The CDR3 sequence is 15 residues long. Germline values: CDR1 MNHNS, CDR2 SASEGT. The DNA for the CDR3 is TGTGCCAGCAGCTCGAGACAGGGAACCACAGATACGCAGTATTTT. Residues: CASSSRQGTTDTQYF.

The genes are TRBV14 and TRBJ2-1; D possibly corresponds to TRBD1 (6 bases). Near its end, the DNA agrees better with TRBJ2-7, so the J call may be wrong. Germline loops: CDR1 SGHDN, CDR2 FVKESK. The CDR3 has 15 residues. Here the CDR3 reads CASSQQGQGIYEQYF. In DNA, the CDR3 is TGTGCCAGCAGCCAGCAGGGGCAGGGGATCTACGAGCAGTACTTC.

The chain links TRBV11-2 to TRBJ2-5, with D tentatively TRBD1 (6 bases). This CDR3 is built from 16 residues. With 5 bases removed from V and 5 bases from J, the gap between germline ends came to 21 bases. Germline V CDR1 and CDR2: SGHAT, FQNNGV. The CDR3 DNA is TGTGCCAGCAGCCTCCTCTCTACAGGGTTCCAGGAGACCCAGTACTTC. Translating it yields CASSLLSTGFQETQYF.

The rearrangement joins TRBV10-2 to TRBJ2-1; D unresolved. The J call is in doubt because the DNA end fits TRBJ2-4 better. The CDR3 consists of 14 residues. CDR1 WSHSY and CDR2 SAAADI come from the germline V gene. CDR3 sequence reads: CAGSGRRDKDIQYF. The CDR3 coding sequence is TGCGCCGGCTCGGGCAGGCGAGACAAAGATATTCAGTACTTC.

On this clonotype itself: A read error may produce the germline difference seen at one junction end. The chain joins TRBV9 to TRBJ2-3; 9 nucleotides agree with TRBD2. The CDR3 spans 15 residues. Looked up from germline, CDR1 is SGDLS and CDR2 is YYNGEE. This chain's CDR3 is CASSVGGLALDTQYF. CDR3 nucleotide sequence: TGTGCCAGCAGCGTAGGGGGACTAGCCCTTGATACGCAGTATTTC. The variable domain in full, with the rest retrieved from reference TRBV9 and TRBJ2-3, is DSGVTQTPKHLITATGQRVTLRCSPRSGDLSVYWYQQSLDQGLQFLIQYYNGEERAKGNILERFSAQQFPDLHSELNLSSLELGDSALYFCASSVGGLALDTQYFGPGTRLTVL.